This TCR beta chain was profiled in a study of identical twins. This CDR3 is built from 13 residues. The ends lost 8 bases at V and 4 bases at J; junction bases unmatched: 5. Germline V gene data show CDR1 as SGDLS and CDR2 as YYNGEE. TCRdb independently ran MiXCR on the 5' RACE reads; one entry per CDR3 protein. The table records about 190,000 distinct CDR3 sequences, 15% of them present only once. These data were also reused for a study on T cells expressing NK-cell markers. Turning to that study: Whether expanded NKG2C+ T cell clones were HCMV specific stayed uncertain.

This chain links TRBV9 with TRBJ1-3; TRBD1 aligns across 8 bases. The sequenced sample was CD8+ T cells sorted from blood. The sequence derives from a woman under 30 in good health. CDR3 DNA sequence: TGTGCCAGTGACAGGGGAGGCGGAAACACCATATATTTT. Its translation: CASDRGGGNTIYF.